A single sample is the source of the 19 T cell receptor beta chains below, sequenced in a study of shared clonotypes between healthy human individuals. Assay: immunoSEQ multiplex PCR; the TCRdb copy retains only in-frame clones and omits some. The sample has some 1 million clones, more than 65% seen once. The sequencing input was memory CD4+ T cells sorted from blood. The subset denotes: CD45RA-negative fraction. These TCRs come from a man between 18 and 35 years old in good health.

The CDR3 loop is CASSYSTPGPYEQYF. The CDR3 region has the DNA TGTGCCAGCAGTTACTCGACTCCAGGGCCCTACGAGCAGTACTTC. The chain combines TRBV6-5 with TRBJ2-7, with D perhaps TRBD1 (5 bases). Between the trimmed V and J ends, which lost 0 bases and 2 bases, there was a span of 11 bases. The CDR3 has 15 residues. The V gene's germline CDR1 is MNHEY and CDR2 SVGAGI.

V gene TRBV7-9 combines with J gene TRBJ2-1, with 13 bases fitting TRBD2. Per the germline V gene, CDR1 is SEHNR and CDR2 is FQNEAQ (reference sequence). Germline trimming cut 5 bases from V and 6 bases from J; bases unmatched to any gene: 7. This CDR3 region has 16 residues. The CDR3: CASSPLGTSGANEQFF. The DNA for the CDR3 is TGTGCCAGCAGCCCTCTCGGGACTAGCGGGGCCAATGAGCAGTTCTTC.

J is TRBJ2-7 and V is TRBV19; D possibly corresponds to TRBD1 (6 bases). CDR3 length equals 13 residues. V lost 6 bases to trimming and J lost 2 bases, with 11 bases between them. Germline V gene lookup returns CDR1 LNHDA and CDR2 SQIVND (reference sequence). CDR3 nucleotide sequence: TGTGCCAGTAGCCCTGGACAGACCTACGAGCAGTACTTC. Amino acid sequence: CASSPGQTYEQYF.

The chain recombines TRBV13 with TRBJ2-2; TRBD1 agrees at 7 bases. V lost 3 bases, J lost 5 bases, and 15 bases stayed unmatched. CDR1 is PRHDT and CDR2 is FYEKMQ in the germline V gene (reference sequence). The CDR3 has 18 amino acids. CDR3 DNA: TGTGCCAGCAGCTTCCCTTTGTGTGAAGGGGGCTGGACCGGGGAGCTGTTTTTT. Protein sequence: CASSFPLCEGGWTGELFF.

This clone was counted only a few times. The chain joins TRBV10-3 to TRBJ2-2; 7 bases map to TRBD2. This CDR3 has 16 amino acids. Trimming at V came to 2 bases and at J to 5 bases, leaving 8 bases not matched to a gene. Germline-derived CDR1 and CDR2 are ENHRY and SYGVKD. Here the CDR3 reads CAISEVRAGRTGELFF. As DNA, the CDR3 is TGTGCCATCAGTGAGGTTCGAGCGGGAAGGACCGGGGAGCTGTTTTTT.

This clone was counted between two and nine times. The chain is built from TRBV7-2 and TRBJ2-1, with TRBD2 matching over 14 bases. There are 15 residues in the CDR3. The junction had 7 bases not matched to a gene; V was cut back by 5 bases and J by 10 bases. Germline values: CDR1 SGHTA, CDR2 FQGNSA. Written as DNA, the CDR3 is TGTGCCAGCAGCCCAATAAGGACTAGCGGGAGGGAGCAGTTCTTC. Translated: CASSPIRTSGREQFF.

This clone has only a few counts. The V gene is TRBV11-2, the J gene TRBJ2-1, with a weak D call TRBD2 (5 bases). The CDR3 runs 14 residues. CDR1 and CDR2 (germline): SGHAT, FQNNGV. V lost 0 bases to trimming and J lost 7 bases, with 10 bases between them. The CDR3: CASSLDVGENEQFF. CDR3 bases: TGTGCCAGCAGCTTAGATGTGGGAGAGAATGAGCAGTTCTTC.

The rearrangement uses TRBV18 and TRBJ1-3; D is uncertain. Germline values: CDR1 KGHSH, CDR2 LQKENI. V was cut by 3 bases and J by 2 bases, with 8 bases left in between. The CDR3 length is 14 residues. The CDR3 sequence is CASSPGSPGNTIYF. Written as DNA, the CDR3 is TGTGCCAGCTCACCGGGTAGTCCTGGAAACACCATATATTTT.

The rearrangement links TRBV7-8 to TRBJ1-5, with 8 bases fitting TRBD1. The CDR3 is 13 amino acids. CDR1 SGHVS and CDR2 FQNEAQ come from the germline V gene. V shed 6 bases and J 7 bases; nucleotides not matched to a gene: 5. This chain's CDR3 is CASSTGGYQPQHF. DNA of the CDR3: TGTGCCAGCAGTACAGGGGGATACCAGCCCCAGCATTTT.

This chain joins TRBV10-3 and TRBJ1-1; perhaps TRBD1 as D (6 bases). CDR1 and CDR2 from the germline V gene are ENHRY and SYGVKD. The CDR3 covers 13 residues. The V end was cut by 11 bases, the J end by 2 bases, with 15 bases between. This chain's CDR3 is CASSGTSNTEAFF. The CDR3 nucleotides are TGTGCCTCGTCCGGGACATCCAACACTGAAGCTTTCTTT.

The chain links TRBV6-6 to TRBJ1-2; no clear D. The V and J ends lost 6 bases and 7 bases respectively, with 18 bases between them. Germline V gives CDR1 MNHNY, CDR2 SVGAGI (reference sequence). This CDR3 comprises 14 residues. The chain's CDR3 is CASRSPTRLGGYTF. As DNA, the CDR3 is TGTGCCAGCAGATCCCCGACTCGGTTAGGTGGCTACACCTTC.

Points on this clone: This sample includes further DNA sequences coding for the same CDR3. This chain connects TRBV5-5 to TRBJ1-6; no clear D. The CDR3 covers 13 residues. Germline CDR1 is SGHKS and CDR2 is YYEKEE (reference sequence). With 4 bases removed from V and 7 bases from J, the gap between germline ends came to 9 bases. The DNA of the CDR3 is TGTGCCAGCAGCGCGGGTCCAAATTCACCCCTCCACTTT. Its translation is CASSAGPNSPLHF.

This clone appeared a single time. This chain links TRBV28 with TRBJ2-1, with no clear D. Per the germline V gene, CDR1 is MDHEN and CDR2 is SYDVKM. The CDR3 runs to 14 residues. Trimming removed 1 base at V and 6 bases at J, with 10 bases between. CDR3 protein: CASSLFRSGNEQFF. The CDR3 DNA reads TGTGCCAGCAGTTTATTTAGGAGTGGCAATGAGCAGTTCTTC.

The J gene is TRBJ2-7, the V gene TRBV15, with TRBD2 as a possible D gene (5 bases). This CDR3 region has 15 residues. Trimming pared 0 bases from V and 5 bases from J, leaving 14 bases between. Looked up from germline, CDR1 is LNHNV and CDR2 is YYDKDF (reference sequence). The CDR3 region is CATSREGGLAHEQYF. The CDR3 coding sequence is TGTGCCACCAGCAGAGAAGGCGGGTTGGCCCACGAGCAGTACTTC. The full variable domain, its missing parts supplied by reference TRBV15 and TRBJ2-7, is DAMVIQNPRYQVTQFGKPVTLSCSQTLNHNVMYWYQQKSSQAPKLLFHYYDKDFNNEADTPDNFQSRRPNTSFCFLDIRSPGLGDTAMYLCATSREGGLAHEQYFGPGTRLTVT.

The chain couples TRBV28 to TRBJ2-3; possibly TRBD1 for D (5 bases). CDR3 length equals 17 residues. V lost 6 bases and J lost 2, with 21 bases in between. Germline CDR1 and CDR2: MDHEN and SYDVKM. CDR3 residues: CASRSAAGREDTDTQYF. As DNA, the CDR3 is TGTGCCAGCAGGTCAGCCGCAGGGCGCGAGGACACAGATACGCAGTATTTT. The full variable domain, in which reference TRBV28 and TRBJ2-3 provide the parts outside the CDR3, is DVKVTQSSRYLVKRTGEKVFLECVQDMDHENMFWYRQDPGLGLRLIYFSYDVKMKEKGDIPEGYSVSREKKERFSLILESASTNQTSMYLCASRSAAGREDTDTQYFGPGTRLTVL.

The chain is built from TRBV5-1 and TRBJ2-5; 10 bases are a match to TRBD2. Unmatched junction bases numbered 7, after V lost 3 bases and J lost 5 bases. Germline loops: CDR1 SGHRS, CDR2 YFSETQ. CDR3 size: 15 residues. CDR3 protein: CASSSGTSDRETQYF. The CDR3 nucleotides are TGCGCCAGCAGCTCGGGGACTAGCGACAGGGAGACCCAGTACTTC.

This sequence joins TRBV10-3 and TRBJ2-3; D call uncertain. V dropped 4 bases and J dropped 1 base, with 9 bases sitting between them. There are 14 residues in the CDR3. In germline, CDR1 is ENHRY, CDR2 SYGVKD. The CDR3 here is CAISGVGRTDTQYF. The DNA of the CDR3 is TGTGCCATCAGTGGGGTCGGTCGCACAGATACGCAGTATTTT.

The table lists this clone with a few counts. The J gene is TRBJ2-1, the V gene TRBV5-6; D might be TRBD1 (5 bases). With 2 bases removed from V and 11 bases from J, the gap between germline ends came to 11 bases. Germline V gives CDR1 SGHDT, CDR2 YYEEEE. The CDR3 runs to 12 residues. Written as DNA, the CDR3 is TGTGCCAGCAGCTTTGGACAAAGCCAGCAGTTCTTC. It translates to CASSFGQSQQFF.

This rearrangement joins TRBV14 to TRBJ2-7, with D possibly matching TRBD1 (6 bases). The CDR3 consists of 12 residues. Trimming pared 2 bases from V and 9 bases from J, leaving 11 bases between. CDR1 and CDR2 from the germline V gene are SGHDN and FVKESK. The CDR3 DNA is TGTGCCAGCAGCCAACACGGGACAATGCAGTACTTC. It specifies CASSQHGTMQYF. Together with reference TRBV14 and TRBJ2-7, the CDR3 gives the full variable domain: EAGVTQFPSHSVIEKGQTVTLRCDPISGHDNLYWYRRVMGKEIKFLLHFVKESKQDESGMPNNRFLAERTGGTYSTLKVQPAELEDSGVYFCASSQHGTMQYFGPGTRLTVT.